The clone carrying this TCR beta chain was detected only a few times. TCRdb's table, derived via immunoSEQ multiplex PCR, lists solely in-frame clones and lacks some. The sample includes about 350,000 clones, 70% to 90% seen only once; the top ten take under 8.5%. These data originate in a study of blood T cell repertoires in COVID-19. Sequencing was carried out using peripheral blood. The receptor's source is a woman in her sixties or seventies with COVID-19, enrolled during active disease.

The chain's CDR3 is CASSLDSAGYGYTF. The CDR3 DNA follows: TGTGCCAGCAGCTTAGATTCCGCCGGGTATGGCTACACCTTC. The chain combines TRBV7-2 with TRBJ1-2; D gene uncertain. Deletions cut 1 base from V and 5 bases from J, with 11 bases between. The CDR3 is 14 amino acids. Germline assignment: CDR1 SGHTA and CDR2 FQGNSA.